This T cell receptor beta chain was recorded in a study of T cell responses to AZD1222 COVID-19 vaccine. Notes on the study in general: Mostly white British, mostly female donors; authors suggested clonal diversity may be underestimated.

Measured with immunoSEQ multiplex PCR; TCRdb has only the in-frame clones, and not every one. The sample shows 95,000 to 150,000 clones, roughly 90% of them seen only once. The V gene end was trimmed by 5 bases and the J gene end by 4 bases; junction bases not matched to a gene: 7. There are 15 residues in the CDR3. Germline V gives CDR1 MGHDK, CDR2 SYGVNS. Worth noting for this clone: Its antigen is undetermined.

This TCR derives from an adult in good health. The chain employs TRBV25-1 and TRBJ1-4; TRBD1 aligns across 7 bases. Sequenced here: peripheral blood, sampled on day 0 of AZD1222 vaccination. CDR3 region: CASSLTGSVNEKLFF. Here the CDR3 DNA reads TGTGCCAGCAGTTTGACAGGGTCTGTTAATGAAAAACTGTTTTTT. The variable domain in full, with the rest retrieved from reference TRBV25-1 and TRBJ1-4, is EADIYQTPRYLVIGTGKKITLECSQTMGHDKMYWYQQDPGMELHLIHYSYGVNSTEKGDLSSESTVSRIRTEHFPLTLESARPSHTSQYLCASSLTGSVNEKLFFGSGTQLSVL.